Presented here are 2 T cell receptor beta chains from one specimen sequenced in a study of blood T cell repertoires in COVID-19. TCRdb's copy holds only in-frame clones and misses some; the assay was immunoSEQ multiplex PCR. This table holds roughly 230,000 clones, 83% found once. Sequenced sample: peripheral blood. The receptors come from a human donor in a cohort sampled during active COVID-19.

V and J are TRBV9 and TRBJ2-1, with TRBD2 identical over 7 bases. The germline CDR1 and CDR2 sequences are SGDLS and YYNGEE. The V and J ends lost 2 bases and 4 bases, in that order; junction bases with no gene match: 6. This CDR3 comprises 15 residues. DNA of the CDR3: TGTGCCAGCAGCGTTGAGCGGGGCGGGTACAATGAGCAGTTCTTC. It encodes CASSVERGGYNEQFF.

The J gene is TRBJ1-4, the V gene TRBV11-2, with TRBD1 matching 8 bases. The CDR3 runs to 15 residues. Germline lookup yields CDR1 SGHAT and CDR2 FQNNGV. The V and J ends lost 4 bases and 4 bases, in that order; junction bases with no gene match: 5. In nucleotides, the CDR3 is TGTGCCAGCAGCTCGACAGGGGTTGGTAATGAAAAACTGTTTTTT. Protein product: CASSSTGVGNEKLFF. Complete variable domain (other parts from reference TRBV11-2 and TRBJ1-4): EAGVAQSPRYKIIEKRQSVAFWCNPISGHATLYWYQQILGQGPKLLIQFQNNGVVDDSQLPKDRFSAERLKGVDSTLKIQPAKLEDSAVYLCASSSTGVGNEKLFFGSGTQLSVL.